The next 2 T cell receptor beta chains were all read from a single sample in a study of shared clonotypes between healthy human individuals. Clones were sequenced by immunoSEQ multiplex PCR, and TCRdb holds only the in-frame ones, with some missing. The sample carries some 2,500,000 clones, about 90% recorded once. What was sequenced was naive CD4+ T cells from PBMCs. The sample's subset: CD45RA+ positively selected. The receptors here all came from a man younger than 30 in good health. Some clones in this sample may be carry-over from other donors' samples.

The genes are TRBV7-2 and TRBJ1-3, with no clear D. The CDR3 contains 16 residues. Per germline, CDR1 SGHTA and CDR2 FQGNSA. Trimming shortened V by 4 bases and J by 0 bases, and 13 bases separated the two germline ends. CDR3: CASSSERATSGNTIYF. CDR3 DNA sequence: TGTGCCAGCAGCTCTGAGCGGGCCACCTCTGGAAACACCATATATTTT.

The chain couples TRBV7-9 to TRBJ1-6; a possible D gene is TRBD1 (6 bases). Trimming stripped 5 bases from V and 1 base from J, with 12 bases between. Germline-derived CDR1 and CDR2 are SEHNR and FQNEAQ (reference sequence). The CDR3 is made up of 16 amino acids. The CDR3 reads CASSPKGVSYNSPLHF. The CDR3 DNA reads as TGTGCCAGCAGCCCTAAGGGGGTGTCCTATAATTCACCCCTCCACTTT.